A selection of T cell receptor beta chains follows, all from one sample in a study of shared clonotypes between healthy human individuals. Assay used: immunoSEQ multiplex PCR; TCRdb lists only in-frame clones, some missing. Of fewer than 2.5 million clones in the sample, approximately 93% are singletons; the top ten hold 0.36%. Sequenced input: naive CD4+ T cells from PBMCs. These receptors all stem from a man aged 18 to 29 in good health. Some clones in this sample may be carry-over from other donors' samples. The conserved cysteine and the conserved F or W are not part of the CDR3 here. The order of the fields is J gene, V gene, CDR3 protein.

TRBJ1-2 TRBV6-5 ASSYGGAGGGYT
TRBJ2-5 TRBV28 ASSSNGGQGVGTQY
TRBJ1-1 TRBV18 ASSSGGGNTEAF
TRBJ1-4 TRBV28 ASSWRGASNEKLF
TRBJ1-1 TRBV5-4 ASSLRTGLNTEAF
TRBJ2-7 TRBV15 ATSRRGGTGYSYEQY
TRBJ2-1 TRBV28 ASSNRGAPF
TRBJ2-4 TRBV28 ASSLVRVDPSKNIQY
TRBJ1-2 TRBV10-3 ATQSTPNYGYT
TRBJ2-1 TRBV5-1 ASSESSGSGDEQF
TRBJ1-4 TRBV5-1 ASSTGQGGNEKLF
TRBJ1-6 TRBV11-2 ASSLLGQGAYNSPLH
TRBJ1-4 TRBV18 ASSPPVAGAFSEKLF
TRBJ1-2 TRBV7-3 ASSLTAAGDGYT
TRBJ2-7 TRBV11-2 ASSLDREYRASYEQY
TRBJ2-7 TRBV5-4 ASSHSGTLYEQY
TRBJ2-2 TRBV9 ASARVQEIPPGELF
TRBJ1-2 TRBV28 ASSLVAYGYT
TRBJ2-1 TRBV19 ASSIGGRAYNEQF
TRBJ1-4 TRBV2 ASTRDRGGEKLF
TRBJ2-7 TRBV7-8 ASSLSLADYEQY